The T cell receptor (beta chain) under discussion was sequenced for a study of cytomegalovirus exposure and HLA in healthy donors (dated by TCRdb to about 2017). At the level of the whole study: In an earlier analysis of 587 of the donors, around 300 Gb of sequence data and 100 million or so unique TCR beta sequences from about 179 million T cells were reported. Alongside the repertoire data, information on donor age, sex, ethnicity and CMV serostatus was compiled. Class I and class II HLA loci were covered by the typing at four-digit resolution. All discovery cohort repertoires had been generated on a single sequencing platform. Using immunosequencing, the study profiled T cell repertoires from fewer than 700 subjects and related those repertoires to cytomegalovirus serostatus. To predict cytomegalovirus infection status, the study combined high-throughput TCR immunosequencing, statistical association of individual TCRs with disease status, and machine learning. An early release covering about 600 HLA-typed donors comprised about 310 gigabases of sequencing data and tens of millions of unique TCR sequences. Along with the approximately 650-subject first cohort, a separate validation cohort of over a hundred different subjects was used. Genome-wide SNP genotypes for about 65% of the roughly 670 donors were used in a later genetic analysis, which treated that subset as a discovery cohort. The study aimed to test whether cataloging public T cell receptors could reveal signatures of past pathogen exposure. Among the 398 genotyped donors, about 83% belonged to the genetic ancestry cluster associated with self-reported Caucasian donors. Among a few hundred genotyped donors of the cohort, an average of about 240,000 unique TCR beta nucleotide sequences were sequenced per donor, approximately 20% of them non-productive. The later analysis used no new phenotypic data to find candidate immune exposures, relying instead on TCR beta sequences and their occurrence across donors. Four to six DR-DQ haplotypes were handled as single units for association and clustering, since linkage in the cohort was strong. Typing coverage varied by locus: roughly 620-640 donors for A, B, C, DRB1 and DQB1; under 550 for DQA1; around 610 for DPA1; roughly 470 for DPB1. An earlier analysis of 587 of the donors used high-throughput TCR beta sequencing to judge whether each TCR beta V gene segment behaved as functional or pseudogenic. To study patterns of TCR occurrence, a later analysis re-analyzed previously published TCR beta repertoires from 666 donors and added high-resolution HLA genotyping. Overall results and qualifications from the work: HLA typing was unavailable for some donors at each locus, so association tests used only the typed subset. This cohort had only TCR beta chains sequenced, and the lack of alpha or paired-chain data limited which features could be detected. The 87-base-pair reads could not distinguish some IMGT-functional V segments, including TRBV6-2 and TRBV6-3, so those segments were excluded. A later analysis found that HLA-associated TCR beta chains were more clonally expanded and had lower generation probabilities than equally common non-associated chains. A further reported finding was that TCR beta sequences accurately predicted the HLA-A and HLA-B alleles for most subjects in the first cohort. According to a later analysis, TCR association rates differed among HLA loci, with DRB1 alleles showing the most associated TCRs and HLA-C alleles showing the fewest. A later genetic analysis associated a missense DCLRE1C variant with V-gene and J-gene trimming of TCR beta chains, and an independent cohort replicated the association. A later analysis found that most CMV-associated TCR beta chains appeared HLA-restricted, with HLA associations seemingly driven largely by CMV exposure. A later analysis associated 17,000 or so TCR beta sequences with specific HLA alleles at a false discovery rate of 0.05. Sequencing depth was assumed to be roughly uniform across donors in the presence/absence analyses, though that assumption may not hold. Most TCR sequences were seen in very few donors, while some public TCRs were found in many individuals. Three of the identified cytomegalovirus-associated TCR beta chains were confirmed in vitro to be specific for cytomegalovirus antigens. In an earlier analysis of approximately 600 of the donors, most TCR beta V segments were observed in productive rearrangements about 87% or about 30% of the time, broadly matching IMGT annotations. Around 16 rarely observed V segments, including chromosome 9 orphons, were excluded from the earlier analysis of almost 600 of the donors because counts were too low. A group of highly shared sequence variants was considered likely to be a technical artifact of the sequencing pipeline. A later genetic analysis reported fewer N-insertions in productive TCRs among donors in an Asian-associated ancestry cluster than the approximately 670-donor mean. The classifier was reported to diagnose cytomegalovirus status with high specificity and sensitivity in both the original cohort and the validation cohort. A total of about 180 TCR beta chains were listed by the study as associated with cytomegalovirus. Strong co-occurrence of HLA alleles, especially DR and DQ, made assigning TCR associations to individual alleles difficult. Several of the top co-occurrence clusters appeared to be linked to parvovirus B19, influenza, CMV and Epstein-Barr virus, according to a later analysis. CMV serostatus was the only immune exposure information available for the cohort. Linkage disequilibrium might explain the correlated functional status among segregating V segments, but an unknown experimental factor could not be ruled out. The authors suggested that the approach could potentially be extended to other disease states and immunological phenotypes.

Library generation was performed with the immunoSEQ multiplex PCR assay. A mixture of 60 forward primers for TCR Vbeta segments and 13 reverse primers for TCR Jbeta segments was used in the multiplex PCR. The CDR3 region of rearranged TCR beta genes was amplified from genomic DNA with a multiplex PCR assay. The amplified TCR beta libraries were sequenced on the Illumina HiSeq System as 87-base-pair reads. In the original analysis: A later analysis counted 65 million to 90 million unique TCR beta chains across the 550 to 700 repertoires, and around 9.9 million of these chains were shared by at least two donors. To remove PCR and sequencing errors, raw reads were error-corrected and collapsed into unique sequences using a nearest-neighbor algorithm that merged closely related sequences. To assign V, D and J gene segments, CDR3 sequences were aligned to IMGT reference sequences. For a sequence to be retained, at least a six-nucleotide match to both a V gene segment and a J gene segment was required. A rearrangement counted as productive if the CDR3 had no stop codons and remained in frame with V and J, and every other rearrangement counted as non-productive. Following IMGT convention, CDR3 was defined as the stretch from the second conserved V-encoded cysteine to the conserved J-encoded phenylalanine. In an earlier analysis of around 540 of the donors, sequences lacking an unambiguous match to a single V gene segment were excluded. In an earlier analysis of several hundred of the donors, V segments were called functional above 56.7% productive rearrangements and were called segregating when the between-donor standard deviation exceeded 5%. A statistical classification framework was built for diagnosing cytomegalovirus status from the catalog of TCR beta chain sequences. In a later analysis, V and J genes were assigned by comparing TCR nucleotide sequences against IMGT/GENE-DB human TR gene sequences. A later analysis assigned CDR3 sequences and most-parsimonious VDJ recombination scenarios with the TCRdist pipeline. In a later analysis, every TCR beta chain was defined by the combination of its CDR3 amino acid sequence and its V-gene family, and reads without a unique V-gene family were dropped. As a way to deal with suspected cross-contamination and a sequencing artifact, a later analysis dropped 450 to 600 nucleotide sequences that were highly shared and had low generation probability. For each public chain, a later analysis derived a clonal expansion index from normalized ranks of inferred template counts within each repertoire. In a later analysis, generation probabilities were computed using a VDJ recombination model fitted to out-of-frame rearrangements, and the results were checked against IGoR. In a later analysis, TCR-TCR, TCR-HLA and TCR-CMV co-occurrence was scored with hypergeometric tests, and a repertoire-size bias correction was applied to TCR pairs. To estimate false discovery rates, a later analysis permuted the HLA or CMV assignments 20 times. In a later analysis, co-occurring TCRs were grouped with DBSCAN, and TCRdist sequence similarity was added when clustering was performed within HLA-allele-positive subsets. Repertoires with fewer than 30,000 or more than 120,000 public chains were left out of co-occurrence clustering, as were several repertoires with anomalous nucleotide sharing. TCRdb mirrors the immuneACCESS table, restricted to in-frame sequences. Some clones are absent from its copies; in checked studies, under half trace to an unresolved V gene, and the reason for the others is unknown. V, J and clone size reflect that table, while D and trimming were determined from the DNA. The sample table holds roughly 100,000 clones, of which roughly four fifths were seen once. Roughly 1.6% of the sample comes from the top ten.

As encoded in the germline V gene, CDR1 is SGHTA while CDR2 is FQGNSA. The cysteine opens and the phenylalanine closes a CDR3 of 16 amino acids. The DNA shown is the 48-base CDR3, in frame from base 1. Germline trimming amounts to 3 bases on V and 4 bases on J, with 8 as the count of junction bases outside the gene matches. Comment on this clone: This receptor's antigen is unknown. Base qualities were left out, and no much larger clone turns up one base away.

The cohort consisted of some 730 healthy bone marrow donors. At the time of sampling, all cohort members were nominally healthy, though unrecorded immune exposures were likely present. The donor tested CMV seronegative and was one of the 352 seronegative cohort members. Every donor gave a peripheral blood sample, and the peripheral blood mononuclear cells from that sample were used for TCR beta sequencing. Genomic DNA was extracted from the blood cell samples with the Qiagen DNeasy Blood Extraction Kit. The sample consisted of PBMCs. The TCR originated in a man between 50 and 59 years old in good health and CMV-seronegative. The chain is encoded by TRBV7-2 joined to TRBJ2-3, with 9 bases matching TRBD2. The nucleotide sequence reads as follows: TGTGCCAGCAGCTTGAGGCGGGGGGGCCCCGCAGATACGCAGTATTTT. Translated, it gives CASSLRRGGPADTQYF.